The clone carrying this TCR beta chain was seen more than once but under ten times. Its target is unknown. This sample was taken from a study of shared clonotypes between healthy human individuals. At the level of the study: The study used three CD4 naive, three CD4 memory, two CD8 naive and one CD8 memory plate per donor.

Per sorted-subset replicate PCR, input was approximately 0.2 ug DNA, representing roughly 28,000 T cell genomes. Using immunoSEQ multiplex PCR, the repertoire was profiled, and TCRdb retains in-frame clones only, with some absent. This sample has over 2 million clones; around 92% occur once, and the top ten carry around 0.38%. Broader study findings: Clonotype sharing across a few donors was observed for about 5.5% of naive CD4 clonotypes. Memory subsets had estimated richness that was generally smaller than that of naive subsets.

CDR1 and CDR2 from the germline V gene are SGHTA and FQGTGA. The ends lost 5 bases at V and 4 bases at J; junction bases unmatched: 7. The CDR3 contains 15 residues. The chain combines TRBV7-3 with TRBJ1-4, with 7 bases that match TRBD1. The TCR comes from a young man in good health. Some clones in this sample may be carry-over from other donors' samples. Sample: naive CD4+ T cells from PBMCs. The subset is: CD45RA+ positively selected. The CDR3 DNA is TGTGCCAGCAGCCGTTATGGGACAGTTAATGAAAAACTGTTTTTT. Translation: CASSRYGTVNEKLFF. Together with reference TRBV7-3 and TRBJ1-4, the CDR3 gives the full variable domain: GAGVSQTPSNKVTEKGKYVELRCDPISGHTALYWYRQSLGQGPEFLIYFQGTGAADDSGLPNDRFFAVRPEGSVSTLKIQRTERGDSAVYLCASSRYGTVNEKLFFGSGTQLSVL.